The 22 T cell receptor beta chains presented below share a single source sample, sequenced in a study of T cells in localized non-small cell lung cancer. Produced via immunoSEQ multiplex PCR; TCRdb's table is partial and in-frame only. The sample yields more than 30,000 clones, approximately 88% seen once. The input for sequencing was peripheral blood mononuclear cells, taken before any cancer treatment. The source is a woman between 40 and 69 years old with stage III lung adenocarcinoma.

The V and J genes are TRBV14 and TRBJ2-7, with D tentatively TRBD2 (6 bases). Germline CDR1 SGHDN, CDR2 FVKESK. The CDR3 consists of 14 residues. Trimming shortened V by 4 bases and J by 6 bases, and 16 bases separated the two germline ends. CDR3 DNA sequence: TGTGCCAGCAGCCTGGGACTTGGTTTTGTCGAGCAGTACTTC. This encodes CASSLGLGFVEQYF.

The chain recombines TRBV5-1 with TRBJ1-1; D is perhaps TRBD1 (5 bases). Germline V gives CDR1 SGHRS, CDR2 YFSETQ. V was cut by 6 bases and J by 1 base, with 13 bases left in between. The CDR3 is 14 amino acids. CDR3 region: CASKTDPENTEAFF. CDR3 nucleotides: TGCGCCAGCAAGACAGATCCAGAGAACACTGAAGCTTTCTTT.

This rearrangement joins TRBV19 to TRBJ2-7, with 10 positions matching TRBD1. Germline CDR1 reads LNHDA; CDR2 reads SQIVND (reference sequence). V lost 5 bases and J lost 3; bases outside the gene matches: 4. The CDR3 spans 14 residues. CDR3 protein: CASSRRDRGYEQYF. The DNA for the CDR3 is TGTGCCAGTAGTCGCCGGGACAGGGGCTACGAGCAGTACTTC. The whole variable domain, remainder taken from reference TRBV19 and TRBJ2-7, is DGGITQSPKYLFRKEGQNVTLSCEQNLNHDAMYWYRQDPGQGLRLIYYSQIVNDFQKGDIAEGYSVSREKKESFPLTVTSAQKNPTAFYLCASSRRDRGYEQYFGPGTRLTVT.

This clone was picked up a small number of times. Written as DNA, the CDR3 is TGTGCCAGCGGACAGGGGGCGAATGAGCAGTTCTTC. Protein product: CASGQGANEQFF. The chain uses TRBV7-9 and TRBJ2-1, with 11 bases identical to TRBD1. The length of the CDR3 is 12 residues. After removal of 8 bases from V and 7 bases from J, the junction contained 1 base not matched to a gene. Per germline, CDR1 SEHNR and CDR2 FQNEAQ (reference sequence).

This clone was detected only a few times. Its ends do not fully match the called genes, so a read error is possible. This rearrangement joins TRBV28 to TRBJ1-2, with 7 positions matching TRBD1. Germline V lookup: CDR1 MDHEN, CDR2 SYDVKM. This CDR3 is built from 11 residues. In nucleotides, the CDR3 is TGTGCCAGCAAAGATGCCGGACAGGCGATCTTC. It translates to CASKDAGQAIF.

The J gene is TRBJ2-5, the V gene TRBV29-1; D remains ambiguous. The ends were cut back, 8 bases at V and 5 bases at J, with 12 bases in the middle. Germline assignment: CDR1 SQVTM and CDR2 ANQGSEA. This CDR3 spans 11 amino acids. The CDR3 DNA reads TGCAGCCTGACGGGTGCGGAGACCCAGTACTTC. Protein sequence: CSLTGAETQYF.

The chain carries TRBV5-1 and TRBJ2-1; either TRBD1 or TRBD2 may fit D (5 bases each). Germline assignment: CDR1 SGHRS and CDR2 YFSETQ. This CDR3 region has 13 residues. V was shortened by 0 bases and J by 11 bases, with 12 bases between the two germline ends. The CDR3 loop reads CASSLGGDGKQFF. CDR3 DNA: TGCGCCAGCAGCTTGGGGGGCGACGGGAAGCAGTTCTTC. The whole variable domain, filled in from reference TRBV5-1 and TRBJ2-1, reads KAGVTQTPRYLIKTRGQQVTLSCSPISGHRSVSWYQQTPGQGLQFLFEYFSETQRNKGNFPGRFSGRQFSNSRSEMNVSTLELGDSALYLCASSLGGDGKQFFGPGTRLTVL.

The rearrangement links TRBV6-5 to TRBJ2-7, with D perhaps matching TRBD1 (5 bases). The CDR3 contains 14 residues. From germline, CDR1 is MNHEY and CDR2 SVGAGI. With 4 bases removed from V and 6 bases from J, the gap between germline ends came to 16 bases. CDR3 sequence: CASSSRVWMTEQYF. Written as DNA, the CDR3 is TGTGCCAGCAGTTCCAGGGTGTGGATGACCGAGCAGTACTTC.

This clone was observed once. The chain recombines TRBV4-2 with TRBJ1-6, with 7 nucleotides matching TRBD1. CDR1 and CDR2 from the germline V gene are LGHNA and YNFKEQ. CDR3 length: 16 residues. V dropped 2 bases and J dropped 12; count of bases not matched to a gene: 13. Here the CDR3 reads CASSQPYTGQRIPLHF. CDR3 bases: TGTGCCAGCAGCCAACCTTACACGGGACAGCGGATACCCCTCCACTTT.

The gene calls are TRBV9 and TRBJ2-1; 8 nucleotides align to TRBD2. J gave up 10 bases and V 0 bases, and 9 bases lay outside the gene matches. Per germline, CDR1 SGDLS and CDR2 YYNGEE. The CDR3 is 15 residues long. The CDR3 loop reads CASSVETGGPWEQFF. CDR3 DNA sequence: TGTGCCAGCAGCGTAGAAACGGGGGGGCCCTGGGAGCAGTTCTTC.

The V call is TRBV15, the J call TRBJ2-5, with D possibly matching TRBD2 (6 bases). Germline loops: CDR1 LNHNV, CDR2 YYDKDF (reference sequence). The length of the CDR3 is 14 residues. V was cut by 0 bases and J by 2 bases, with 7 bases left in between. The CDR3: CATSRDGGQETQYF. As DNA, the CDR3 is TGTGCCACCAGCAGAGATGGGGGGCAAGAGACCCAGTACTTC. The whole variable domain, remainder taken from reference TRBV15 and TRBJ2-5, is DAMVIQNPRYQVTQFGKPVTLSCSQTLNHNVMYWYQQKSSQAPKLLFHYYDKDFNNEADTPDNFQSRRPNTSFCFLDIRSPGLGDTAMYLCATSRDGGQETQYFGPGTRLLVL.

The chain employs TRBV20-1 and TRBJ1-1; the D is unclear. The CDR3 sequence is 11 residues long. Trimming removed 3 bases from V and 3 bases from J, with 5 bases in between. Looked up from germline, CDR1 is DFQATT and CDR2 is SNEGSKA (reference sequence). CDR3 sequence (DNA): TGCAGTGCTAGCGGGCACACTGAAGCTTTCTTT. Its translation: CSASGHTEAFF.

Here the CDR3 reads CSAIPAGYTF. CDR3 DNA: TGCAGTGCCATCCCTGCAGGCTACACCTTC. The chain combines TRBV20-1 with TRBJ1-2; no definite D call. The CDR3 spans 10 residues. Germline V CDR1 and CDR2: DFQATT, SNEGSKA (reference sequence). The V end lost 6 bases, the J end lost 8 bases, and 10 bases lay between the germline ends.

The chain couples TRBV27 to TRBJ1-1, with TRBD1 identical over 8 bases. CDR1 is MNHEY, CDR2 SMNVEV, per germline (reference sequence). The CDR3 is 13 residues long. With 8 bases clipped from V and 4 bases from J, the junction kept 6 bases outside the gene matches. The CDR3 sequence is CASGAGGRTEAFF. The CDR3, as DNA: TGTGCCAGCGGGGCAGGGGGCCGCACTGAAGCTTTCTTT.

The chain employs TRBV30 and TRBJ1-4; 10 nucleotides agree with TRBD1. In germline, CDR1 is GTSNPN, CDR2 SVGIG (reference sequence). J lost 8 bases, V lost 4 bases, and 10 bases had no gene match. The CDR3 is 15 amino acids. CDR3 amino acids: CAWTPTRTGGEKLFF. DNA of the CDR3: TGTGCCTGGACCCCCACTAGGACAGGGGGGGAAAAACTGTTTTTT.

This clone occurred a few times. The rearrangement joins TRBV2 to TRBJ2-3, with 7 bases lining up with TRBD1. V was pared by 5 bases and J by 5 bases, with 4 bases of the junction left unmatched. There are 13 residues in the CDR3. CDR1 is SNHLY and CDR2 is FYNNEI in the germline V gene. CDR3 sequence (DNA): TGTGCCAGCAGTCGCACAGGGGAAGATACGCAGTATTTT. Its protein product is CASSRTGEDTQYF.

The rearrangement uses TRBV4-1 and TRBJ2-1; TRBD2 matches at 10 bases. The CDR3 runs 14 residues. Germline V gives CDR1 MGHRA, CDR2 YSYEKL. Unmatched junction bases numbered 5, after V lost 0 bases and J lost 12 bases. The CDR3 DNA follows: TGCGCCAGCAGCCAAGATGAACTAGCGGGGACGCAGTTCTTC. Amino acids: CASSQDELAGTQFF.

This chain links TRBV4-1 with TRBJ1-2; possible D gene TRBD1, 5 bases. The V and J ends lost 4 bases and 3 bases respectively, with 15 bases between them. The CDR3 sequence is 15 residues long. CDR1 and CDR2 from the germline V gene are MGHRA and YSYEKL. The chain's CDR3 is CASSRLSRADYGYTF. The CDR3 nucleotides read TGCGCCAGCAGCCGACTCAGCAGGGCAGACTATGGCTACACCTTC.

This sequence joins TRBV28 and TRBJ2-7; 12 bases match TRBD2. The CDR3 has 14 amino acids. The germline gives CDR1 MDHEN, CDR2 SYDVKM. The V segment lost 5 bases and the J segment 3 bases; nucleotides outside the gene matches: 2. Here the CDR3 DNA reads TGTGCCAGCAGTCCGGGACTAGCGGGCTACGAGCAGTACTTC. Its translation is CASSPGLAGYEQYF. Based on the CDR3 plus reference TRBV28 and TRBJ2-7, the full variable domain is DVKVTQSSRYLVKRTGEKVFLECVQDMDHENMFWYRQDPGLGLRLIYFSYDVKMKEKGDIPEGYSVSREKKERFSLILESASTNQTSMYLCASSPGLAGYEQYFGPGTRLTVT.

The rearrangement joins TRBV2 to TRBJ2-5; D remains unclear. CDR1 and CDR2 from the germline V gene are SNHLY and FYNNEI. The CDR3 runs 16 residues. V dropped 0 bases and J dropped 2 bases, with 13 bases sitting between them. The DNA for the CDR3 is TGTGCCAGCAGTGAAGCTGGGCGGAGATCTCAAGAGACCCAGTACTTC. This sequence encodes CASSEAGRRSQETQYF.

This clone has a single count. Written as DNA, the CDR3 is TGTGCCAGCAGCCCCTACGGGACTAGCGGGAGTTACCGTGGGCCGTTCTTC. The encoded protein is CASSPYGTSGSYRGPFF. The J gene is TRBJ2-1, the V gene TRBV7-2; 14 nucleotides agree with TRBD2. Germline V CDR1 and CDR2: SGHTA, FQGNSA. The CDR3 has 17 residues. The V gene end was trimmed by 5 bases and the J gene end by 15 bases; junction bases not matched to a gene: 18.

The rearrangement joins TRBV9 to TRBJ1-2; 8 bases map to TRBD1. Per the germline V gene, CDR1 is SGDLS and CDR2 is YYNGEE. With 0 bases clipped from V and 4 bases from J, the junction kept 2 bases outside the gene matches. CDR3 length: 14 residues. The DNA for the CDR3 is TGTGCCAGCAGCGTAGGGGACAGGAGCTATGGCTACACCTTC. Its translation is CASSVGDRSYGYTF.